The 21 T cell receptor beta chains given below trace back to one sample, sequenced in a study of OX40 agonist ivuxolimab in advanced cancers. Libraries were prepared by immunoSEQ multiplex PCR; TCRdb keeps only in-frame clonotypes and omits some of them. The data contain fewer than 80,000 clones, roughly four fifths of them seen just once; the ten biggest clones take up roughly 3.4%. The specimen was CD4+ or CD8+ T cells sorted from blood, collected in a trial of the OX40 agonist ivuxolimab. The receptors originated from an adult with an advanced solid tumor such as melanoma, head and neck, liver or kidney cancer.

The chain combines TRBV2 with TRBJ1-2, with D maybe TRBD1 (5 bases). The CDR3 runs to 13 residues. Deletions cut 4 bases from V and 4 bases from J, with 10 bases between. Germline V lookup: CDR1 SNHLY, CDR2 FYNNEI. The CDR3 is CASSGETVYGYTF. The CDR3 region has the DNA TGTGCCAGCAGTGGAGAGACAGTCTATGGCTACACCTTC.

The J gene is TRBJ1-5, the V gene TRBV6-6, with TRBD1 identical over 8 bases. From germline, CDR1 is MNHNY and CDR2 SVGAGI (reference sequence). The CDR3 length is 15 residues. The V and J ends lost 7 bases and 5 bases, in that order; junction bases with no gene match: 10. This CDR3 is CASNPGGWGDQPQHF. DNA for the CDR3: TGTGCCAGCAACCCAGGGGGCTGGGGCGATCAGCCCCAGCATTTT.

This rearrangement joins TRBV5-1 to TRBJ2-2, with a weak D call TRBD1 (6 bases). V lost 0 bases and J lost 5, with 14 bases in between. The CDR3 consists of 16 residues. Germline CDR1 SGHRS, CDR2 YFSETQ. This CDR3 is CASSLVVGGSTGELFF. CDR3 nucleotide sequence: TGCGCCAGCAGCTTGGTCGTAGGGGGATCAACCGGGGAGCTGTTTTTT.

The table lists this clone with a few counts. CDR3 sequence (DNA): TGTGCCAGCAGCTTATCATTTGGGGCCAACGTCCTGACTTTC. It encodes CASSLSFGANVLTF. The chain employs TRBV7-3 and TRBJ2-6, with D hard to call. V was trimmed by 2 bases and J by 3 bases, leaving 5 bases between them. This CDR3 has 14 amino acids. Germline V gives CDR1 SGHTA, CDR2 FQGTGA. The full variable domain, rest sourced from reference TRBV7-3 and TRBJ2-6, is GAGVSQTPSNKVTEKGKYVELRCDPISGHTALYWYRQSLGQGPEFLIYFQGTGAADDSGLPNDRFFAVRPEGSVSTLKIQRTERGDSAVYLCASSLSFGANVLTFGAGSRLTVL.

The rearrangement uses TRBV7-3 and TRBJ1-1; 7 nucleotides agree with TRBD1. Germline assignment: CDR1 SGHTA and CDR2 FQGTGA. V gave up 5 bases and J gave up 3 bases; unmatched junction bases: 6. The CDR3 runs to 14 residues. This CDR3 is CASSPGDRYTEAFF. DNA of the CDR3: TGTGCCAGCAGCCCCGGGGACAGATACACTGAAGCTTTCTTT.

The chain couples TRBV29-1 to TRBJ2-5; a possible D gene is TRBD2 (6 bases). Germline V gene lookup returns CDR1 SQVTM and CDR2 ANQGSEA. This CDR3 contains 12 residues. The V end lost 2 bases, the J end lost 10 bases, and 14 bases lay between the germline ends. CDR3 DNA sequence: TGCAGCGTTGAACGTGGGGAGGATAACCAGTACTTC. Amino acids: CSVERGEDNQYF.

This chain links TRBV6-5 with TRBJ2-7, with 8 bases matching TRBD1. Germline CDR1 and CDR2: MNHEY and SVGAGI. J gave up 3 bases and V 7 bases, and 8 bases lay outside the gene matches. The CDR3 totals 14 residues. This CDR3 is CASTTADRDYEQYF. The CDR3 DNA is TGTGCCAGCACCACCGCGGACAGGGACTACGAGCAGTACTTC.

The V and J genes are TRBV28 and TRBJ1-1, with TRBD1 matching over 9 bases. Germline values: CDR1 MDHEN, CDR2 SYDVKM. The V segment lost 5 bases and the J segment 5 bases; nucleotides outside the gene matches: 6. The CDR3 extends over 14 amino acids. CDR3 residues: CASSTTGGGTEAFF. CDR3 in DNA: TGTGCCAGCAGTACCACAGGGGGCGGAACTGAAGCTTTCTTT.

J is TRBJ2-7 and V is TRBV5-6; D call uncertain. V was trimmed by 3 bases and J by 7 bases, leaving 17 bases between them. Germline assignment: CDR1 SGHDT and CDR2 YYEEEE. The CDR3 contains 14 residues. CDR3 in DNA: TGTGCCAGCAGCTCGAGTCGTGGGATGTGGGAGCAGTACTTC. Protein product: CASSSSRGMWEQYF.

This chain joins TRBV6-5 and TRBJ1-2, with D possibly TRBD1 on 5 matching bases. The CDR3 is 15 amino acids. Trimming removed 7 bases from V and 4 bases from J, with 19 bases in between. Germline-derived CDR1 and CDR2 are MNHEY and SVGAGI. CDR3 amino acids: CASNSGAGLTYGYTF. CDR3 sequence (DNA): TGTGCCAGCAACTCTGGGGCAGGGCTAACCTATGGCTACACCTTC.

This clone came up a few times. The genes are TRBV4-1 and TRBJ1-4, with D perhaps TRBD1 (5 bases). The CDR3 runs 15 residues. V gave up 0 bases and J gave up 6 bases, with 11 bases separating them. CDR1 MGHRA and CDR2 YSYEKL come from the germline V gene. The CDR3 region has the DNA TGCGCCAGCAGCCAAGAGGGGGGACGGGATGAAAAACTGTTTTTT. It translates to CASSQEGGRDEKLFF.

The chain couples TRBV9 to TRBJ2-2, with D possibly matching TRBD2 (6 bases). Trimming cost V 0 bases and J 7 bases, with 13 bases left between them. This CDR3 has 15 residues. The germline V gene has CDR1 SGDLS and CDR2 YYNGEE. The CDR3 sequence: CASSVDGGFFGELFF. The CDR3 coding sequence is TGTGCCAGCAGCGTAGACGGGGGATTTTTCGGGGAGCTGTTTTTT.

V is TRBV9 and J is TRBJ2-7; 9 nucleotides line up with TRBD1. V shed 3 bases and J 6 bases; nucleotides not matched to a gene: 4. The CDR3 has 13 residues. Germline assignment: CDR1 SGDLS and CDR2 YYNGEE. This CDR3 reads CASSGQDRGEQYF. The CDR3, as DNA: TGTGCCAGCAGCGGACAGGACAGGGGCGAGCAGTACTTC.

V usage is TRBV19 and J usage is TRBJ2-1; D possibly corresponds to TRBD1 (5 bases). Trimming took off 7 bases at V and 3 bases at J, with 10 bases between the two ends. Germline V lookup: CDR1 LNHDA, CDR2 SQIVND (reference sequence). CDR3 length: 13 amino acids. The CDR3 protein is CASTSTVYNEQFF. The CDR3 DNA sequence: TGTGCCAGTACTTCGACAGTCTACAATGAGCAGTTCTTC.

This clone appeared a single time. The chain links TRBV19 to TRBJ1-1; tentative D call: TRBD1 (6 bases). Germline V gene lookup returns CDR1 LNHDA and CDR2 SQIVND (reference sequence). The CDR3 is made up of 15 amino acids. With 10 bases removed from V and 0 bases from J, the gap between germline ends came to 18 bases. CDR3 coding DNA: TGTGCCACCAGGAGGGGGGCGAGTATGAACACTGAAGCTTTCTTT. Protein sequence: CATRRGASMNTEAFF.

The gene calls are TRBV7-6 and TRBJ1-3; no clear D gene. CDR1 is SGHVS, CDR2 FNYEAQ, per germline. Deletions cut 1 base from V and 1 base from J, with 17 bases between. The CDR3 covers 18 residues. The CDR3 nucleotides read TGTGCCAGCAGCTTAGAGGGAGGAGGCAGTACATCTGGAAACACCATATATTTT. Translating gives CASSLEGGGSTSGNTIYF.

This chain joins TRBV11-3 and TRBJ2-5; 9 nucleotides agree with TRBD1. Germline assignment: CDR1 SGHNT and CDR2 YENEEA. J was trimmed by 5 bases and V by 5 bases; bases with no gene match: 6. The CDR3 runs to 14 residues. In DNA, the CDR3 is TGTGCCAGCAGCCACAGGGGGCCGAGGGAGACCCAGTACTTC. It translates to CASSHRGPRETQYF.

The chain has TRBV27 and TRBJ1-4; D possibly corresponds to TRBD1 (5 bases). The V and J ends lost 6 bases and 4 bases respectively, with 18 bases between them. Germline-derived CDR1 and CDR2 are MNHEY and SMNVEV (reference sequence). There are 16 residues in the CDR3. The CDR3 nucleotides read TGTGCCAGCAGGGGTGGGGGGTTGGGTGGTAATGAAAAACTGTTTTTT. Protein: CASRGGGLGGNEKLFF.

The chain uses TRBV5-1 and TRBJ2-1; maybe TRBD2 (6 bases). This CDR3 comprises 14 residues. Trimming pared 5 bases from V and 7 bases from J, leaving 16 bases between. Germline CDR1 reads SGHRS; CDR2 reads YFSETQ. The CDR3 region is CASRYGREINEQFF. The CDR3 DNA reads as TGCGCCAGCAGGTACGGGCGGGAAATAAATGAGCAGTTCTTC. The whole variable domain, filled in from reference TRBV5-1 and TRBJ2-1, reads KAGVTQTPRYLIKTRGQQVTLSCSPISGHRSVSWYQQTPGQGLQFLFEYFSETQRNKGNFPGRFSGRQFSNSRSEMNVSTLELGDSALYLCASRYGREINEQFFGPGTRLTVL.

The chain links TRBV30 to TRBJ1-1; possibly TRBD1 for D (6 bases). Germline loops: CDR1 GTSNPN, CDR2 SVGIG (reference sequence). CDR3 length equals 11 residues. V was pared by 0 bases and J by 11 bases, with 10 bases between. The CDR3 loop reads CAWSVGGTAFF. The CDR3 DNA sequence: TGTGCCTGGAGTGTAGGGGGGACGGCTTTCTTT.

The V gene is TRBV28, the J gene TRBJ1-1, with a weak D call TRBD1 (6 bases). CDR1 is MDHEN, CDR2 SYDVKM, per germline. V dropped 1 base and J dropped 11 bases, with 11 bases sitting between them. The CDR3 has 12 amino acids. CDR3 protein: CASSLSAQGAFF. The DNA for the CDR3 is TGTGCCAGCAGTTTATCGGCCCAGGGGGCTTTCTTT.